This record concerns one T cell receptor beta chain sequence. The antigen remains unidentified. TCR sequencing used cDNA made by reverse transcription of extracted RNA. Data came from immunoSEQ multiplex PCR; TCRdb stores just in-frame clones and leaves some out. The sample shows fewer than 150,000 clones, around two fifths of them seen only once. V was trimmed by 3 bases and J by 9 bases, leaving 12 bases between them. CDR3 length equals 13 residues. Germline V CDR1 and CDR2: SGHTA, FQGTGA. This record comes from a study of CD8+ T cells in alopecia areata. Study-wide context: Dosing spanned 6 to 18 months on tofacitinib, then 6 months off drug. The study, taken as a whole, reports: Lesional tissue from the scalp (especially in alopecia totalis/universalis) showed higher clonality than normal scalp. Normal skin's resident alphabeta T cells are sequenced alongside lesional scalp T cells.

The gene calls are TRBV7-3 and TRBJ2-1, with TRBD1 as a possible D gene (5 bases). The origin of this receptor is a human donor with alopecia areata. Sequenced material: CD4+ T cells sorted from blood. CDR3 sequence reads: CASSFTGVSEQFF. CDR3 bases: TGTGCCAGCAGCTTCACAGGAGTAAGTGAGCAGTTCTTC.